These 13 T cell receptor beta chains were all obtained from the same sample, sequenced in a study of blood T cell repertoires in COVID-19. The repertoire was sequenced with immunoSEQ multiplex PCR; TCRdb's copy has only in-frame clones and lacks some. The sample yields about 67,000 clones, roughly 85% seen once. The material sequenced was peripheral blood. The receptors shown here come from an elderly woman with acute or convalescent COVID-19.

The chain carries TRBV11-1 and TRBJ1-6; D is uncertain. Per germline, CDR1 SGHAT and CDR2 FQDESV (reference sequence). The V end lost 3 bases, the J end lost 5 bases, and 5 bases lay between the germline ends. The CDR3 is 13 residues long. CDR3 coding DNA: TGTGCCAGCAGCTTTAGTGATAATTCACCCCTCCACTTT. It encodes CASSFSDNSPLHF.

The chain has TRBV3-1 (or the pseudogene TRBV3-2) and TRBJ1-1; TRBD1 aligns across 9 bases. This CDR3 has 16 residues. V gave up 2 bases and J gave up 0 bases; unmatched junction bases: 4. Germline V lookup: CDR1 LGHDT, CDR2 YNNKEL (reference sequence). Here the CDR3 DNA reads TGTGCCAGCAGCCAATCTGACAGGGGGATGAACACTGAAGCTTTCTTT. It yields the protein CASSQSDRGMNTEAFF.

This clone was counted a few times. The chain combines TRBV5-1 with TRBJ2-1; a possible D gene is TRBD1 (5 bases). Germline V gene data show CDR1 as SGHRS and CDR2 as YFSETQ. The CDR3 covers 16 residues. With 0 bases removed from V and 7 bases from J, the gap between germline ends came to 17 bases. DNA of the CDR3: TGCGCCAGCAGCTTGGACTATGGGGCACCATTTAATGAGCAGTTCTTC. As protein: CASSLDYGAPFNEQFF.

This clone was seen a handful of times. The V gene is TRBV18, the J gene TRBJ2-1; a possible D gene is TRBD1 (5 bases). The CDR3 is 13 amino acids. From germline, CDR1 is KGHSH and CDR2 LQKENI. The V end was cut by 3 bases, the J end by 9 bases, with 12 bases between. The CDR3 protein is CASSPARDSEQFF. DNA of the CDR3: TGTGCCAGCTCACCGGCGCGAGACAGTGAGCAGTTCTTC.

The J gene is TRBJ1-6, the V gene TRBV7-2, with 7 bases identical to TRBD1. The CDR3 spans 14 residues. The junction had 10 bases not matched to a gene; V was cut back by 4 bases and J by 13 bases. Germline values: CDR1 SGHTA, CDR2 FQGNSA. CDR3 residues: CASSSGTDRYPLHF. The CDR3 DNA reads as TGTGCCAGCAGCTCTGGGACAGATAGGTACCCCCTCCACTTT.

The rearrangement uses TRBV10-1 and TRBJ1-5; 8 bases are a match to TRBD1. Losses at the gene ends were 3 bases for V and 7 bases for J; bases not matched to a gene: 14. The germline V gene encodes CDR1 WNHNN and CDR2 SYGVQD (reference sequence). The CDR3 spans 17 residues. For the CDR3, the DNA is TGCGCCAGCAGTGACCTGGACAGGGTACGGAGGGGACAGCCCCAGCATTTT. This gives the protein CASSDLDRVRRGQPQHF.

The chain is built from TRBV7-8 and TRBJ2-4; D may be TRBD2 (5 bases). The CDR3 extends over 13 amino acids. Germline V gene data show CDR1 as SGHVS and CDR2 as FQNEAQ. V lost 4 bases, J lost 7 bases, and 11 bases lay in between. CDR3 in amino acids: CASSSSRGNIQYF. The CDR3 region has the DNA TGTGCCAGCAGCTCCTCCAGAGGGAACATTCAGTACTTC.

V and J are TRBV24-1 and TRBJ2-3; 8 nucleotides agree with TRBD1. This CDR3 spans 14 amino acids. With 9 bases clipped from V and 6 bases from J, the junction kept 10 bases outside the gene matches. The germline gives CDR1 KGHDR, CDR2 SFDVKD. The CDR3 protein is CATASDRESDTQYF. DNA of the CDR3: TGTGCCACCGCCTCGGACAGGGAGTCCGATACGCAGTATTTT.

In its sample, this clone was seen once. For the CDR3, the DNA is TGTGCCAGCAGTCAAACAGGGTTGGGCAATCAGCCCCAGCATTTT. Translation: CASSQTGLGNQPQHF. This chain joins TRBV28 and TRBJ1-5, with D possibly being TRBD1 (6 bases). The CDR3 is 15 amino acids. Germline lookup yields CDR1 MDHEN and CDR2 SYDVKM. The V gene lost 5 bases and the J gene lost 2 bases, with 13 bases spanning the gap.

This clone has a handful of counts. The chain has TRBV18 and TRBJ2-2, with TRBD2 matching over 9 bases. This CDR3 comprises 18 residues. Unmatched junction bases numbered 12, after V lost 3 bases and J lost 4 bases. Germline CDR1 reads KGHSH; CDR2 reads LQKENI. CDR3 sequence: CASSPYHLAGVATGELFF. The CDR3 nucleotides are TGTGCCAGCTCACCGTACCATTTAGCGGGAGTGGCCACCGGGGAGCTGTTTTTT.

The chain joins TRBV7-2 to TRBJ2-3, with TRBD2 identical over 14 bases. Germline lookup yields CDR1 SGHTA and CDR2 FQGNSA. The CDR3 consists of 17 residues. V shed 5 bases, J shed 1 base, and the junction held 5 bases outside the gene matches. For the CDR3, the DNA is TGTGCCAGCAGCCGGACTAGCGGGGGGTTGGGCACAGATACGCAGTATTTT. It specifies CASSRTSGGLGTDTQYF.

This CDR3 reads CASSFWDRSNQPQHF. For the CDR3, the DNA is TGTGCCAGCAGTTTCTGGGACAGAAGCAATCAGCCCCAGCATTTT. The chain employs TRBV28 and TRBJ1-5; 7 bases are a match to TRBD1. The CDR3 totals 15 residues. Germline V gene lookup returns CDR1 MDHEN and CDR2 SYDVKM. Trimming removed 3 bases from V and 1 base from J; junction bases left unmatched: 3.

The chain has TRBV28 and TRBJ2-1, with 9 nucleotides matching TRBD2. J lost 6 bases, V lost 6 bases, and 12 bases had no gene match. The CDR3 is 16 amino acids. Germline V gene sequence: CDR1 MDHEN, CDR2 SYDVKM. CDR3 protein: CASRPSNSGSFNEQFF. DNA of the CDR3: TGTGCCAGCAGGCCTTCGAATAGCGGGAGTTTCAATGAGCAGTTCTTC.